This TCR beta chain was identified in a study of shared clonotypes between healthy human individuals. Method: immunoSEQ multiplex PCR; TCRdb's copy keeps in-frame clones and lacks some. The sample lists about 2.3 million clones, 90% to 95% occurring once. V lost 5 bases, J lost 0 bases, and 8 bases lay in between. Germline V gives CDR1 MNHNY, CDR2 SVGAGI (reference sequence). The CDR3 runs 14 residues. About this clone itself: The sample contains more than one DNA sequence encoding this CDR3.

The clonotype was recovered from a man aged 18 to 29 in good health. Some clones in this sample may be carry-over from other donors' samples. Material: naive CD4+ T cells from PBMCs. As for subset: CD45RA+ positively selected. The chain recombines TRBV6-6 with TRBJ1-5, with unresolved D. As DNA, the CDR3 is TGTGCCAGCAGTCGTACTGATAGCAATCAGCCCCAGCATTTT. Translating gives CASSRTDSNQPQHF.